This TCR beta chain was documented in a study of beta chain features in type 1 diabetes. Study-level results: Moderate but significant shortening of TCRB CDR3s was recorded in all four CD4+ subsets from Type 1 diabetes patients.

cDNA synthesis used the whole RNA isolate, giving expressed TCRB sequences. Clones were read by immunoSEQ multiplex PCR, and TCRdb kept only the in-frame ones, dropping some. The table lists 150,000 to 200,000 clones, 7.5% to 9.5% of them singletons. V was shortened by 4 bases and J by 1 base, with 8 bases between the two germline ends. Germline CDR1 is SGHRS and CDR2 is YFSETQ. This CDR3 spans 14 amino acids. This clone turned up a few times. Its target is not known. The rearrangement uses TRBV5-1 and TRBJ2-2; perhaps TRBD1 as D (5 bases). The specimen sequenced was central memory CD4+ T cells from blood. This TCR came from a woman between 18 and 29 years old with type 1 diabetes. This CDR3 reads CASSRGQNTGELFF. The CDR3 nucleotides are TGCGCCAGCAGCAGAGGACAGAACACCGGGGAGCTGTTTTTT.